Listed below are T cell receptor beta chains from one sample, sequenced in a study of T cell responses to AZD1222 COVID-19 vaccine. TCRdb keeps only in-frame clones here, not all; method: immunoSEQ multiplex PCR. The sample lists 100,000 to 110,000 clones, about 93% occurring once. The starting material was peripheral blood, obtained on day 0 of AZD1222 vaccination. The source of these receptors is an adult in good health. The CDR3 runs from the conserved cysteine through the conserved F or W. D genes are given only for firm matches. Some rows mark clone size as missing; the rest say once, few, many or name a class of expanded clone.

>TRBJ1-5|-|-|TRBV19
TGTGCCAGTAGTACCCAGGAGGGCCAGCCCCAGCATTTT
CASSTQEGQPQHF
>TRBJ2-7|-|-|TRBV4-1
TGCGCCAGCAGCCAACTAGCGACACCGTCCTACGAGCAGTACTTC
CASSQLATPSYEQYF
>TRBJ1-1|-|-|TRBV27
TGTGCCAGCAGTCTCGCTTCCGGGAGAACTGAAGCTTTCTTT
CASSLASGRTEAFF
>TRBJ2-3|-|-|TRBV18
TGTGCCAGCTCACGCACAGATACGCAGTATTTT
CASSRTDTQYF
>TRBJ1-5|once|-|TRBV5-1
TGCGCCAGCAGCTTGGCGGGGGAGAATCAGCCCCAGCATTTT
CASSLAGENQPQHF
>TRBJ1-5|-|-|TRBV7-8
TGTGCCAGCAGCTTAAGCCAGGGAGCCAATCAGCCCCAGCATTTT
CASSLSQGANQPQHF
>TRBJ2-1|-|TRBD2|TRBV7-9
TGTGCCAGCAGCGGTCCTACTAGCGGGAGTCCGAGCTCCTACAATGAGCAGTTCTTC
CASSGPTSGSPSSYNEQFF
>TRBJ2-3|-|TRBD2|TRBV5-4
TGTGCCAGCAGCTTGCGGGAGGGCACAGATACGCAGTATTTT
CASSLREGTDTQYF
>TRBJ2-7|-|-|TRBV14
TGTGCCAGCAGCCCAAGAATCGGGGAATACGAGCAGTACTTC
CASSPRIGEYEQYF
>TRBJ2-7|-|TRBD1|TRBV5-8
TGTGCCAGCAGCCTAGGGACAGGGACCTACGAGCAGTACTTC
CASSLGTGTYEQYF
>TRBJ2-2|once|-|TRBV18
TGTGCCAGCTCTCCGGCAGGGACCGGGGAGCTGTTTTTT
CASSPAGTGELFF
>TRBJ1-1|-|-|TRBV29-1
TGCAGCGCGCGCGGGCAGGGTACTGAAGCTTTCTTT
CSARGQGTEAFF
>TRBJ1-2|-|-|TRBV28
TGTGCCACCCTCCCCAGGGGATCCTATGGCTACACCTTC
CATLPRGSYGYTF